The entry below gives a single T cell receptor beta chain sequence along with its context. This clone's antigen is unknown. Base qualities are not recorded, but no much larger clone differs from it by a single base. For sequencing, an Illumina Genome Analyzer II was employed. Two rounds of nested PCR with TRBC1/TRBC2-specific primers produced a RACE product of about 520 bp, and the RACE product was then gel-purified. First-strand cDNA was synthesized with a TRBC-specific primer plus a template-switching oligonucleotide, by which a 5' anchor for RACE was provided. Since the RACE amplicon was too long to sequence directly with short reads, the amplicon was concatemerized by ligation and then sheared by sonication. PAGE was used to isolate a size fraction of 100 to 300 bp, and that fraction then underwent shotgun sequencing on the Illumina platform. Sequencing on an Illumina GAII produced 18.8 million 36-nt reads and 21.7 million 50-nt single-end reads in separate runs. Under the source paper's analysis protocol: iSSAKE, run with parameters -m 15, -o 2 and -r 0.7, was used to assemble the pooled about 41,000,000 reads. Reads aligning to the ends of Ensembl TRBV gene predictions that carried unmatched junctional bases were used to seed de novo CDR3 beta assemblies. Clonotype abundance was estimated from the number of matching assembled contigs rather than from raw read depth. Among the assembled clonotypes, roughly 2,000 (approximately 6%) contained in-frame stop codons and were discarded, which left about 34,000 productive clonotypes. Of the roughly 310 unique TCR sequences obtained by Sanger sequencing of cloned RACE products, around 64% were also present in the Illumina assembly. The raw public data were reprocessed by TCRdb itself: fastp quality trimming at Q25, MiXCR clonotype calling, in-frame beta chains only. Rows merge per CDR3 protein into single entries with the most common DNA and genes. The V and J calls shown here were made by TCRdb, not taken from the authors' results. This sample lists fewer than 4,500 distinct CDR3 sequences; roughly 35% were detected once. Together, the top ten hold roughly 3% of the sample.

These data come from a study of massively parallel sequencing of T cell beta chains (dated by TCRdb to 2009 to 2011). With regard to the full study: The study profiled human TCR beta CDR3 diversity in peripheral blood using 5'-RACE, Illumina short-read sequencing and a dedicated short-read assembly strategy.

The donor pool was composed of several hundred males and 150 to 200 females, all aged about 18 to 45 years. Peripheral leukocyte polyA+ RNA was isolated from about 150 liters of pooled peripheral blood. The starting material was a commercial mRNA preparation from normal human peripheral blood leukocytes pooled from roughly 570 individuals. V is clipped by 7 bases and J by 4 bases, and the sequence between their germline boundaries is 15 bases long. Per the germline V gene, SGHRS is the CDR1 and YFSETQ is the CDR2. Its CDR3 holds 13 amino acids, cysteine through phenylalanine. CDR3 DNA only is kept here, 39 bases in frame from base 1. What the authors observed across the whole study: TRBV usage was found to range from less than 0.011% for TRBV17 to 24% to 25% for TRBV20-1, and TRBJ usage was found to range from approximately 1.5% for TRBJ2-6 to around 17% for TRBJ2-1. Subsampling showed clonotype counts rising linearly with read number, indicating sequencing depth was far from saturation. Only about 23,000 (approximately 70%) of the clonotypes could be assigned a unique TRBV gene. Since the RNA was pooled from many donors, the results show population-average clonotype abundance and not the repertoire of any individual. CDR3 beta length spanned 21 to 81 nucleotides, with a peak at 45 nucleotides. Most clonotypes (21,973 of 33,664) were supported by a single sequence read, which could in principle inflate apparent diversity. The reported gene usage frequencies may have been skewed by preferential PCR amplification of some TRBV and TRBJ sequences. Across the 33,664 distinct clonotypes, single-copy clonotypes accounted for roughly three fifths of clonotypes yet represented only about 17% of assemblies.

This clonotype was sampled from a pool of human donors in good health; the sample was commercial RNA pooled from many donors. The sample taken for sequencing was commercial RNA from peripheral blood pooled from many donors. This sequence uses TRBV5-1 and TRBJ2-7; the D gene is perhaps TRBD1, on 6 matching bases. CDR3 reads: CASSTGRVYEQYF. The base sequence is TGCGCCAGCTCCACAGGGCGAGTTTACGAGCAGTACTTC.